In its sample, the clone carrying this T cell receptor (beta chain) was seen many times. The antigen is not known. The TCR library protocol was used to attach unique molecular identifiers. These identifiers were attached to individual cDNA molecules. MiXCR was run by TCRdb on the 5' RACE reads, yielding one entry per CDR3 protein. The repertoire has about 76,000 distinct CDR3 sequences, approximately 12% of them found once; the top ten carry around 3.6%. These data come from a study of early T cells in non-severe SARS-CoV-2 infection. Turning to the study itself: The sequenced material was bulk RNA from unsorted whole blood, and its chains were unpaired. Broader study findings: CD4 and private specificities were missed by VDJdb matching, which favored anti-spike CD8 responses.

The CDR3 length is 14 residues. Germline CDR1 reads SGHAT; CDR2 reads FQNNGV. The V end was cut by 2 bases, the J end by 4 bases, with 12 bases between. Sequenced: whole blood. This clonotype was obtained from an adult who was a healthcare worker with PCR-confirmed SARS-CoV-2 infection or an uninfected control (not recorded which). The chain links TRBV11-2 to TRBJ2-7, with D perhaps TRBD2 (5 bases). The CDR3 region has the DNA TGTGCCAGCAGCTTATTATGGGAGTCTTACGAGCAGTACTTC. This gives the protein CASSLLWESYEQYF. Supplemented by reference TRBV11-2 and TRBJ2-7, the full variable domain reads EAGVAQSPRYKIIEKRQSVAFWCNPISGHATLYWYQQILGQGPKLLIQFQNNGVVDDSQLPKDRFSAERLKGVDSTLKIQPAKLEDSAVYLCASSLLWESYEQYFGPGTRLTVT.